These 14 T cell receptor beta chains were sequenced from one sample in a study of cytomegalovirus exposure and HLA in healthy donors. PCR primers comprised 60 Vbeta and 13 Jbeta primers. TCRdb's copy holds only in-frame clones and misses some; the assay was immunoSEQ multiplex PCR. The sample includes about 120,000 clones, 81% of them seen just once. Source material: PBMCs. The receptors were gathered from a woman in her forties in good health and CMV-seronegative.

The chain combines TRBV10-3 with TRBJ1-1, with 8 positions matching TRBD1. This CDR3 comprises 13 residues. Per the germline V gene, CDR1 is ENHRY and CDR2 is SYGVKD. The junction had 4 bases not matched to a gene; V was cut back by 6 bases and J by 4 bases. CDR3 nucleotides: TGTGCCATCAGCCGGACAGGGACCACTGAAGCTTTCTTT. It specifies CAISRTGTTEAFF.

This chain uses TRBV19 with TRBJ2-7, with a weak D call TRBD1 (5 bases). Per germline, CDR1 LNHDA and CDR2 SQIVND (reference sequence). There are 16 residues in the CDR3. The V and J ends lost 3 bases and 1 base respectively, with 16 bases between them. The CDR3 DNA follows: TGTGCCAGTAGTATTGGCAGGGAAATGGCGTCCTACGAGCAGTACTTC. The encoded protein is CASSIGREMASYEQYF.

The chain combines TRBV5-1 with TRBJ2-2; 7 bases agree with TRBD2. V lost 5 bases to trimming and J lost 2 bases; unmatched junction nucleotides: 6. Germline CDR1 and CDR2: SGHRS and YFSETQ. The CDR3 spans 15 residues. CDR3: CASRPGTKNTGELFF. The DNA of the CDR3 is TGCGCCAGCAGACCCGGGACTAAAAACACCGGGGAGCTGTTTTTT.

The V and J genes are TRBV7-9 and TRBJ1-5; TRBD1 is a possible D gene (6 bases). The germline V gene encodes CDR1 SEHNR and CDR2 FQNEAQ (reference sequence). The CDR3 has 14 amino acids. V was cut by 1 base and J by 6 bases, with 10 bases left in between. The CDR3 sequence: CASSLETGGQPQHF. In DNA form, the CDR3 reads TGTGCCAGCAGCTTAGAGACAGGCGGTCAGCCCCAGCATTTT.

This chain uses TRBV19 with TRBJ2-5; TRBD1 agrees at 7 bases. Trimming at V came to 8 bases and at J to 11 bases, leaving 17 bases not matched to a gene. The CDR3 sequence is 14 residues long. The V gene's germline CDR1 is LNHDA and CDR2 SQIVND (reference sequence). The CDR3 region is CASGPRTGPLEQYF. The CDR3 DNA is TGTGCCAGTGGTCCCCGGACAGGACCCCTGGAGCAGTACTTC.

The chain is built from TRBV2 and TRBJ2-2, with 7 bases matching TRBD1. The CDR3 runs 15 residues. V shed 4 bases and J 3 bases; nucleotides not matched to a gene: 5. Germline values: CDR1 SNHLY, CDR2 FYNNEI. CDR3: CASSALDRDTGELFF. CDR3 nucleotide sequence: TGTGCCAGCAGTGCTTTAGACAGGGACACCGGGGAGCTGTTTTTT.

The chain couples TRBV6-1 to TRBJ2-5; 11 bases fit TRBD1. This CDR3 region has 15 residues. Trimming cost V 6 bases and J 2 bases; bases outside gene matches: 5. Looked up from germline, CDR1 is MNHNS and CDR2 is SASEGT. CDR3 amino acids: CASRSRDRGQETQYF. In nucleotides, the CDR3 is TGTGCCAGCAGAAGTCGGGACAGGGGGCAAGAGACCCAGTACTTC.

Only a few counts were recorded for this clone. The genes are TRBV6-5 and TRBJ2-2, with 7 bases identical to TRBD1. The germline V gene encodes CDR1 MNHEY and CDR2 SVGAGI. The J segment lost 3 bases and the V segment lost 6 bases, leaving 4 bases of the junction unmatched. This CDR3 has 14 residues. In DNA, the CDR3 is TGTGCCAGCAGCCGGGACAGATACACCGGGGAGCTGTTTTTT. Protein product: CASSRDRYTGELFF.

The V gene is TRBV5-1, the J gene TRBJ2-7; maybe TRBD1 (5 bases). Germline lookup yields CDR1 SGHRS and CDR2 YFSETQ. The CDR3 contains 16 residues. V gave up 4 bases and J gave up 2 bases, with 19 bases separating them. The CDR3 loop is CASSPGPPQGAYEQYF. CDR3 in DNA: TGCGCCAGCAGCCCCGGACCCCCCCAAGGGGCCTACGAGCAGTACTTC.

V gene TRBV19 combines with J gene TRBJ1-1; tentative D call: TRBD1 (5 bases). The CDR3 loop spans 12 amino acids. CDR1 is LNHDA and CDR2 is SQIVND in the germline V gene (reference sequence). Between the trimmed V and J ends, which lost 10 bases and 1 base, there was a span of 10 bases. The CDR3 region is CATNDRNTEAFF. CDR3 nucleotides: TGTGCCACCAATGACAGGAACACTGAAGCTTTCTTT.

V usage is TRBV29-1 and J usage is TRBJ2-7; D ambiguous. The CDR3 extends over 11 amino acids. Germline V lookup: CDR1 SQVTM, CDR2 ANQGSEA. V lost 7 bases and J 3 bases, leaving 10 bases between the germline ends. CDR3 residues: CSAGPLYEQYF. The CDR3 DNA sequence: TGCAGCGCTGGGCCCCTCTACGAGCAGTACTTC.

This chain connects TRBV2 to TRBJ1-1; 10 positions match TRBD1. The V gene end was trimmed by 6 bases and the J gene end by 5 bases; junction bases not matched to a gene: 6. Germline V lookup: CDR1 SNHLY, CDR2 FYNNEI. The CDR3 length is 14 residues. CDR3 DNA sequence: TGTGCCAGCAGGGAGGACAGGGGGGGTACTGAAGCTTTCTTT. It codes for CASREDRGGTEAFF. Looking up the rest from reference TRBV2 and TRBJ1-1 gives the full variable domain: EPEVTQTPSHQVTQMGQEVILRCVPISNHLYFYWYRQILGQKVEFLVSFYNNEISEKSEIFDDQFSVERPDGSNFTLKIRSTKLEDSAMYFCASREDRGGTEAFFGQGTRLTVV.

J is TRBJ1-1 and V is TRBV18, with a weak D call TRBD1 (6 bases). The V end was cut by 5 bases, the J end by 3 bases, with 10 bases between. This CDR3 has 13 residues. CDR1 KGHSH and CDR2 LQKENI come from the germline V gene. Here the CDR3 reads CASSGSGDTEAFF. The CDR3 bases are TGTGCCAGCTCAGGATCAGGGGACACTGAAGCTTTCTTT.

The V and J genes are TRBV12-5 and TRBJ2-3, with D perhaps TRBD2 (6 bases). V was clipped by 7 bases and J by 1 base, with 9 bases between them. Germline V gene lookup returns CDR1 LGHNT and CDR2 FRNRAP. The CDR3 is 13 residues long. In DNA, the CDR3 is TGTGCTAGTGCGGCTAGCGGCACAGATACGCAGTATTTT. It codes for CASAASGTDTQYF.